Listed here are 26 T cell receptor beta chains from one sample, sequenced in a study of T cells in pancreatic ductal adenocarcinoma. Only in-frame clones appear in the TCRdb table, and some are missing; sequencing was by immunoSEQ multiplex PCR. The sample has over 100,000 clones, nearly 95% seen once. Surgery without prior neoadjuvant therapy was the treatment of the selected pancreatic ductal adenocarcinoma patients. The source material was PBMCs. These receptors all come from a human donor with pancreatic ductal adenocarcinoma.

The chain is built from TRBV7-9 and TRBJ1-1; D is possibly TRBD1 (6 bases). The CDR3 has 16 residues. V lost 6 bases to trimming and J lost 4 bases, with 21 bases between them. Germline V gives CDR1 SEHNR, CDR2 FQNEAQ (reference sequence). CDR3 coding DNA: TGTGCCAGCAGTCTCCGGAACACAGGGTCGGGCACTGAAGCTTTCTTT. It is translated as CASSLRNTGSGTEAFF.

The CDR3 loop is CASSSYQETQYF. Written as DNA, the CDR3 is TGTGCCAGCAGCTCGTACCAAGAGACCCAGTACTTC. The gene calls are TRBV7-6 and TRBJ2-5; no clear D. CDR1 SGHVS and CDR2 FNYEAQ come from the germline V gene. Trimming took off 4 bases at V and 0 bases at J, with 3 bases between the two ends. This CDR3 region has 12 residues.

The rearrangement joins TRBV2 to TRBJ1-3; D is possibly TRBD1 (5 bases). With 7 bases removed from V and 8 bases from J, the gap between germline ends came to 18 bases. This CDR3 comprises 14 residues. Germline CDR1 is SNHLY and CDR2 is FYNNEI. CDR3 nucleotide sequence: TGTGCCAGCACCCGGGACGGGGGGAGGGACACCATATATTTT. Protein product: CASTRDGGRDTIYF.

The chain has TRBV6-6 and TRBJ2-3, with D perhaps TRBD1 (5 bases). Trimming pared 4 bases from V and 4 bases from J, leaving 15 bases between. The CDR3 runs 15 residues. CDR1 is MNHNY and CDR2 is SVGAGI in the germline V gene (reference sequence). CDR3 in DNA: TGTGCCAGCAGTTCAGACAGTGCGGTTCCAGATACGCAGTATTTT. Translated, it gives CASSSDSAVPDTQYF.

This sequence joins TRBV11-2 and TRBJ2-5, with 9 bases matching TRBD1. After removal of 5 bases from V and 7 bases from J, the junction contained 5 bases not matched to a gene. The CDR3 has 13 amino acids. Germline CDR1 and CDR2: SGHAT and FQNNGV. CDR3 sequence reads: CASSGDRGGTQYF. DNA for the CDR3: TGTGCCAGCAGCGGTGACAGGGGGGGGACCCAGTACTTC.

This clone was seen just once. The chain links TRBV6-1 to TRBJ1-4, with D possibly being TRBD1 (5 bases). The germline V gene has CDR1 MNHNS and CDR2 SASEGT. The V and J ends lost 3 bases and 15 bases respectively, with 20 bases between them. This CDR3 spans 14 amino acids. The CDR3 nucleotides read TGTGCCAGCAGTGATCCAGGGAATGGGGAAAGAATGTTTTTT. Translating gives CASSDPGNGERMFF.

This clone was found a few times. The chain joins TRBV19 to TRBJ1-2, with TRBD1 as a possible D gene (5 bases). From germline, CDR1 is LNHDA and CDR2 SQIVND (reference sequence). The CDR3 runs 13 residues. V lost 0 bases and J 6 bases, leaving 8 bases between the germline ends. CDR3 sequence: CASSIDSRDGYTF. CDR3 nucleotide sequence: TGTGCCAGTAGTATAGATTCCAGGGATGGCTACACCTTC. Supplemented by reference TRBV19 and TRBJ1-2, the full variable domain reads DGGITQSPKYLFRKEGQNVTLSCEQNLNHDAMYWYRQDPGQGLRLIYYSQIVNDFQKGDIAEGYSVSREKKESFPLTVTSAQKNPTAFYLCASSIDSRDGYTFGSGTRLTVV.

V and J are TRBV5-1 and TRBJ2-3; 9 nucleotides agree with TRBD2. From germline, CDR1 is SGHRS and CDR2 YFSETQ. The CDR3 is 14 residues long. V trimming: 7 bases; J trimming: 6 bases; junction bases outside the gene matches: 9. The DNA of the CDR3 is TGCGCCAGCCGGAGGGTAGCGGGAGACGATACGCAGTATTTT. It specifies CASRRVAGDDTQYF.

The chain uses TRBV30 and TRBJ2-7; 7 bases fit TRBD1. Losses at the gene ends were 8 bases for V and 4 bases for J; bases not matched to a gene: 8. The CDR3 extends over 12 amino acids. Germline CDR1 is GTSNPN and CDR2 is SVGIG (reference sequence). CDR3 DNA sequence: TGTGCCGGAACCTTCAGGGGGTACGAGCAGTACTTC. Translated: CAGTFRGYEQYF. Combining the CDR3 with reference TRBV30 and TRBJ2-7 gives the whole variable domain SQTIHQWPATLVQPVGSPLSLECTVEGTSNPNLYWYRQAAGRGLQLLFYSVGIGQISSEVPQNLSASRPQDRQFILSSKKLLLSDSGFYLCAGTFRGYEQYFGPGTRLTVT.

The chain employs TRBV2 and TRBJ2-1; possible D gene TRBD2, 6 bases. Trimming shortened V by 4 bases and J by 10 bases, and 14 bases separated the two germline ends. This CDR3 is 13 amino acids long. Germline V gene data show CDR1 as SNHLY and CDR2 as FYNNEI. CDR3: CASSGSVGGEQFF. The CDR3 DNA follows: TGTGCCAGCAGTGGTTCTGTCGGAGGGGAGCAGTTCTTC. The full variable domain, rest sourced from reference TRBV2 and TRBJ2-1, is EPEVTQTPSHQVTQMGQEVILRCVPISNHLYFYWYRQILGQKVEFLVSFYNNEISEKSEIFDDQFSVERPDGSNFTLKIRSTKLEDSAMYFCASSGSVGGEQFFGPGTRLTVL.

The chain combines TRBV12-2 with TRBJ2-7; the D call of TRBD2 is as the table states it, not checked on the DNA. TRBV12-2 is a pseudogene. The CDR3 runs to 15 residues. The CDR3 sequence: CASRFGTSGSYEQYF. The DNA of the CDR3 is TGTGCAAGTCGCTTTGGGACTAGCGGGAGCTACGAGCAGTACTTC.

V gene TRBV5-1 combines with J gene TRBJ2-2; D is unclear. CDR1 is SGHRS, CDR2 YFSETQ, per germline. Trimming took 1 base from V and 5 from J, leaving 6 bases between them. The length of the CDR3 is 13 residues. The CDR3 loop reads CASSLLRTGELFF. CDR3 in DNA: TGCGCCAGCAGCTTGCTGCGGACCGGGGAGCTGTTTTTT.

The chain is built from TRBV2 and TRBJ1-2; 7 nucleotides align to TRBD1. V shed 10 bases, J shed 8 bases, and the junction held 13 bases outside the gene matches. The CDR3 is made up of 13 amino acids. CDR1 is SNHLY and CDR2 is FYNNEI in the germline V gene. Here the CDR3 reads CANGGEGAVGYTF. CDR3 sequence (DNA): TGTGCCAACGGGGGAGAGGGGGCGGTCGGCTACACCTTC.

This clone was seen just once. The CDR3 DNA reads TGCGCCAGCAGCTTGGCGGCCTCTAGCGGGATACAAGAGACCCAGTACTTC. Protein sequence: CASSLAASSGIQETQYF. This chain joins TRBV5-1 and TRBJ2-5, with 9 nucleotides matching TRBD2. CDR1 and CDR2 from the germline V gene are SGHRS and YFSETQ. J gave up 2 bases and V 0 bases, and 8 bases lay outside the gene matches. The CDR3 has 17 amino acids.

This rearrangement joins TRBV5-1 to TRBJ1-2, with TRBD1 as a possible D gene (6 bases). The V end was cut by 5 bases, the J end by 4 bases, with 15 bases between. This CDR3 comprises 14 residues. Germline V gene data show CDR1 as SGHRS and CDR2 as YFSETQ. The CDR3 region has the DNA TGCGCCAGCAGACTAGATACAGGGACCTATGGCTACACCTTC. Amino acid sequence: CASRLDTGTYGYTF.

This clone has a single count. The chain combines TRBV19 with TRBJ2-5; D may be TRBD1 (6 bases). Trimming removed 8 bases at V and 2 bases at J, with 18 bases between. CDR3 length: 15 residues. Germline CDR1 LNHDA, CDR2 SQIVND (reference sequence). CDR3 protein: CASSAQGTKQETQYF. Written as DNA, the CDR3 is TGTGCCAGTTCGGCCCAGGGGACGAAACAAGAGACCCAGTACTTC.

This chain joins TRBV7-2 and TRBJ2-2, with 8 bases that match TRBD2. The CDR3 is made up of 15 amino acids. Looked up from germline, CDR1 is SGHTA and CDR2 is FQGNSA. The ends lost 5 bases at V and 4 bases at J; junction bases unmatched: 6. The CDR3: CASSHGGARTGELFF. CDR3 bases: TGTGCCAGCAGCCACGGGGGGGCGCGCACCGGGGAGCTGTTTTTT.

This sequence joins TRBV5-1 and TRBJ2-1; possibly TRBD2 for D (5 bases). This CDR3 is built from 16 residues. The V end was cut by 0 bases, the J end by 0 bases, with 10 bases between. Germline CDR1 reads SGHRS; CDR2 reads YFSETQ. The CDR3 here is CASSLGASSSYNEQFF. The CDR3 DNA follows: TGCGCCAGCAGCTTGGGGGCTAGCAGCTCCTACAATGAGCAGTTCTTC.

J is TRBJ1-2 and V is TRBV6-1; tentatively, D is TRBD1 (6 bases). Germline V gene sequence: CDR1 MNHNS, CDR2 SASEGT. V was shortened by 6 bases and J by 4 bases, with 12 bases between the two germline ends. The CDR3 is made up of 13 amino acids. The CDR3 DNA sequence: TGTGCCAGCAGGGAGGGGGGGACCTATGGCTACACCTTC. It translates to CASREGGTYGYTF.

This clone was recorded once. The J gene is TRBJ2-2, the V gene TRBV19; 11 bases align to TRBD1. This CDR3 has 15 residues. The germline V gene has CDR1 LNHDA and CDR2 SQIVND (reference sequence). V was pared by 6 bases and J by 4 bases, with 4 bases of the junction left unmatched. CDR3 sequence (DNA): TGTGCCAGTAGGGGACAGGGGGATAGCACCGGGGAGCTGTTTTTT. Amino acids: CASRGQGDSTGELFF.

J is TRBJ2-7 and V is TRBV4-1, with 11 bases lining up with TRBD1. This CDR3 comprises 16 residues. Germline loops: CDR1 MGHRA, CDR2 YSYEKL. Trimming removed 0 bases from V and 4 bases from J; junction bases left unmatched: 5. The CDR3: CASSQDPWDRGYEQYF. DNA for the CDR3: TGCGCCAGCAGCCAAGACCCCTGGGACAGGGGGTACGAGCAGTACTTC.

The chain employs TRBV15 and TRBJ2-7; perhaps TRBD2 as D (6 bases). The CDR3 loop spans 14 amino acids. V dropped 0 bases and J dropped 3 bases, with 9 bases sitting between them. Germline V CDR1 and CDR2: LNHNV, YYDKDF (reference sequence). The CDR3, as DNA: TGTGCCACCAGCAGAGATATCGGGGGCTACGAGCAGTACTTC. It specifies CATSRDIGGYEQYF.

This chain connects TRBV30 to TRBJ2-1; 9 bases match TRBD2. The CDR3 covers 13 residues. Unmatched junction bases numbered 5, after V lost 2 bases and J lost 9 bases. The germline V gene has CDR1 GTSNPN and CDR2 SVGIG (reference sequence). CDR3 in DNA: TGTGCCTGGAGTCTCCTAGCGGGATCTGAGCAGTTCTTC. Translation: CAWSLLAGSEQFF. The whole variable domain, filled in from reference TRBV30 and TRBJ2-1, reads SQTIHQWPATLVQPVGSPLSLECTVEGTSNPNLYWYRQAAGRGLQLLFYSVGIGQISSEVPQNLSASRPQDRQFILSSKKLLLSDSGFYLCAWSLLAGSEQFFGPGTRLTVL.

V and J are TRBV6-5 and TRBJ1-5, with D maybe TRBD1 (5 bases). Trimming took off 4 bases at V and 4 bases at J, with 8 bases between the two ends. CDR1 is MNHEY and CDR2 is SVGAGI in the germline V gene. This CDR3 is built from 13 residues. The CDR3 loop is CASSFRQNQPQHF. CDR3 coding DNA: TGTGCCAGCAGTTTTAGACAGAATCAGCCCCAGCATTTT.

The gene calls are TRBV6-1 and TRBJ1-1; 7 bases match TRBD1. Germline values: CDR1 MNHNS, CDR2 SASEGT. V lost 8 bases and J lost 1; bases outside the gene matches: 4. There are 13 residues in the CDR3. CDR3 in DNA: TGTGCCAGCCAGGGACAGCCGAACACTGAAGCTTTCTTT. This translates into CASQGQPNTEAFF.

This clone was detected only once. The DNA of the CDR3 is TGTGCCAGCAGTTATTCGGGGGGGGCGAGCACAGATACGCAGTATTTT. Translating gives CASSYSGGASTDTQYF. V usage is TRBV6-5 and J usage is TRBJ2-3, with 8 bases lining up with TRBD2. The CDR3 runs to 16 residues. The germline CDR1 and CDR2 sequences are MNHEY and SVGAGI. V lost 3 bases to trimming and J lost 0 bases; unmatched junction nucleotides: 5.